The 22 T cell receptor beta chains below all came from one sample that was sequenced in a study of T-cell reconstitution after alpha-beta-depleted transplantation in children. Unique molecular identifiers were built into the TCRbeta library. From the PCR reads, TCRdb called clonotypes with MiXCR, one entry per CDR3 protein. The sample includes around 130,000 distinct CDR3 sequences, 9.7% seen only once; the top ten take less than 25%. The sample here was PBMCs, mostly from graft donor cells, taken 180 days after TCRalphabeta/CD19-depleted stem cell transplant. These TCRs come from a girl under three years old who had a stem cell transplant for combined immunodeficiency, so the T cells may come from the graft donor.

J is TRBJ2-3 and V is TRBV5-4, with D perhaps matching TRBD2 (6 bases). The ends were cut back, 3 bases at V and 4 bases at J, with 12 bases in the middle. Germline lookup yields CDR1 SGHNT and CDR2 YYREEE (reference sequence). The length of the CDR3 is 14 residues. The CDR3 DNA reads as TGTGCCAGCAGCTGGCGGGCTAGCGCAGATACGCAGTATTTT. Translated, it gives CASSWRASADTQYF.

This clonotype occurred a few times. The chain uses TRBV11-2 and TRBJ2-7; D gene ambiguous. Germline V lookup: CDR1 SGHAT, CDR2 FQNNGV. CDR3 size: 12 residues. V lost 5 bases to trimming and J lost 1 base, with 6 bases between them. Here the CDR3 reads CASSRESYEQYF. The DNA for the CDR3 is TGTGCCAGCAGCCGCGAATCCTACGAGCAGTACTTC.

There are a few counts of this clonotype. The genes are TRBV5-1 and TRBJ1-4; D not certain. This CDR3 region has 15 residues. Between the trimmed V and J ends, which lost 1 base and 0 bases, there was a span of 7 bases. The germline gives CDR1 SGHRS, CDR2 YFSETQ. In DNA form, the CDR3 reads TGCGCCAGCAGCTTGTCAGAAGCAACTAATGAAAAACTGTTTTTT. It codes for CASSLSEATNEKLFF.

The chain is built from TRBV9 and TRBJ2-1, with 9 bases fitting TRBD2. This CDR3 has 15 amino acids. V lost 0 bases, J lost 10 bases, and 8 bases stayed unmatched. Germline V gene lookup returns CDR1 SGDLS and CDR2 YYNGEE. CDR3 sequence: CASSVGGLAFREQFF. DNA of the CDR3: TGTGCCAGCAGCGTAGGGGGACTAGCCTTTAGGGAGCAGTTCTTC.

The chain employs TRBV11-2 and TRBJ2-1; 14 positions agree with TRBD2. CDR1 SGHAT and CDR2 FQNNGV come from the germline V gene. After removal of 1 base from V and 4 bases from J, the junction contained 6 bases not matched to a gene. The CDR3 is 18 amino acids. The CDR3 nucleotides are TGTGCCAGCAGCTTAGGGACTAGCGGGAGGAGGGGGTACAATGAGCAGTTCTTC. Translating it yields CASSLGTSGRRGYNEQFF.

The rearrangement uses TRBV7-6 and TRBJ1-2, with a weak D call TRBD1 (5 bases). In germline, CDR1 is SGHVS, CDR2 FNYEAQ. Trimming stripped 5 bases from V and 4 bases from J, with 11 bases between. This CDR3 comprises 13 residues. CDR3 protein: CASSHRDRYGYTF. The CDR3 DNA reads TGTGCCAGCAGCCATAGGGACCGCTATGGCTACACCTTC.

This clonotype was counted only a few times. The rearrangement uses TRBV20-1 and TRBJ2-2, with D perhaps TRBD2 (6 bases). From germline, CDR1 is DFQATT and CDR2 SNEGSKA (reference sequence). The CDR3 runs to 14 residues. The ends were cut back, 1 base at V and 4 bases at J, with 10 bases in the middle. DNA of the CDR3: TGCAGTGCTAGAGCGGCGGGGAGCACCGGGGAGCTGTTTTTT. It encodes CSARAAGSTGELFF.

The table lists this clonotype with a few counts. The chain links TRBV20-1 to TRBJ2-1; D is tentatively TRBD1 or TRBD2 (5 bases each). The germline V and J ends were trimmed by 3 bases and 0 bases, with 15 bases remaining between them. Germline assignment: CDR1 DFQATT and CDR2 SNEGSKA (reference sequence). This CDR3 region has 16 residues. In DNA, the CDR3 is TGCAGTGCTAGGGGGATTCGGGACCGCTCCTACAATGAGCAGTTCTTC. Translation gives CSARGIRDRSYNEQFF.

This clonotype turned up a few times. CDR3 protein: CASSVGGRFSSYNEQFF. Here the CDR3 DNA reads TGTGCCAGCAGCGTAGGCGGGAGGTTCAGCTCCTACAATGAGCAGTTCTTC. The chain combines TRBV9 with TRBJ2-1; 8 positions match TRBD2. V was pared by 0 bases and J by 0 bases, with 5 bases of the junction left unmatched. Germline loops: CDR1 SGDLS, CDR2 YYNGEE. The CDR3 sequence is 17 residues long.

This clonotype was counted between two and nine times. The chain carries TRBV29-1 and TRBJ2-1; the match to TRBD1 covers 7 bases. Germline CDR1 reads SQVTM; CDR2 reads ANQGSEA. V was pared by 7 bases and J by 3 bases, with 21 bases of the junction left unmatched. The CDR3 consists of 18 residues. The CDR3, as DNA: TGCAGCGGCGCCCCTAGACAGGGTGCCCCCGTGAACTACAATGAGCAGTTCTTC. It specifies CSGAPRQGAPVNYNEQFF.

The table lists this clonotype with a few counts. This chain joins TRBV20-1 and TRBJ2-7; no reliable D call. The CDR3 runs 15 residues. Germline-derived CDR1 and CDR2 are DFQATT and SNEGSKA (reference sequence). V was pared by 1 base and J by 1 base, with 14 bases between. In DNA, the CDR3 is TGCAGTGCTAGAGGTCGTGACGGCCCATCCTACGAGCAGTACTTC. Encoded protein: CSARGRDGPSYEQYF.

This clonotype turned up a few times. This chain connects TRBV6-5 to TRBJ2-7, with D possibly being TRBD2 (6 bases). The CDR3 covers 15 residues. In germline, CDR1 is MNHEY, CDR2 SVGAGI. Trimming removed 0 bases at V and 1 base at J, with 10 bases between. In DNA form, the CDR3 reads TGTGCCAGCAGTTACTCGCGGGGTTCATCCTACGAGCAGTACTTC. Translation gives CASSYSRGSSYEQYF.

In DNA, the CDR3 is TGTGCCAGCAGTTTCCTTCCGATAACCGGGGAGCTGTTTTTT. As protein: CASSFLPITGELFF. The V and J genes are TRBV11-3 and TRBJ2-2; D remains unclear. Germline lookup yields CDR1 SGHNT and CDR2 YENEEA. V was trimmed by 6 bases and J by 5 bases, leaving 13 bases between them. The CDR3 runs 14 residues.

CDR3 residues: CSVVGGGYEQYF. The CDR3 DNA sequence: TGCAGCGTTGTAGGGGGCGGCTACGAGCAGTACTTC. The chain has TRBV29-1 and TRBJ2-7, with 7 bases that match TRBD1. In germline, CDR1 is SQVTM, CDR2 ANQGSEA. With 4 bases clipped from V and 3 bases from J, the junction kept 3 bases outside the gene matches. There are 12 residues in the CDR3.

The rearrangement joins TRBV10-3 to TRBJ2-1; tentative D call: TRBD1 (6 bases). Germline CDR1 and CDR2: ENHRY and SYGVKD. This CDR3 comprises 15 residues. With 6 bases removed from V and 4 bases from J, the gap between germline ends came to 16 bases. CDR3 sequence reads: CAISPGVSIYNEQFF. The CDR3 coding sequence is TGTGCCATCAGCCCAGGGGTTTCTATTTACAATGAGCAGTTCTTC.

The chain uses TRBV5-1 and TRBJ2-5, with a tentative D call TRBD1 (6 bases). This CDR3 is 15 amino acids long. The germline gives CDR1 SGHRS, CDR2 YFSETQ. Between the trimmed V and J ends, which lost 0 bases and 2 bases, there was a span of 11 bases. The CDR3 sequence: CASSLVSGVQETQYF. CDR3 DNA: TGCGCCAGCAGCTTGGTATCAGGGGTTCAAGAGACCCAGTACTTC.

There are a few counts of this clonotype. The rearrangement joins TRBV7-3 to TRBJ2-5; 7 nucleotides align to TRBD1. CDR1 is SGHTA, CDR2 FQGTGA, per germline. There are 13 residues in the CDR3. The junction had 3 bases not matched to a gene; V was cut back by 5 bases and J by 3 bases. CDR3 coding DNA: TGTGCCAGCAGCCTACAGGGGAAAGAGACCCAGTACTTC. Protein product: CASSLQGKETQYF.

Ten or more counts support this clonotype. The rearrangement uses TRBV10-3 and TRBJ1-2; D gene uncertain. The V gene's germline CDR1 is ENHRY and CDR2 SYGVKD. V lost 6 bases to trimming and J lost 6 bases, with 11 bases between them. The CDR3 runs 12 residues. The CDR3 DNA is TGTGCCATCAGACCAGGTGGTGATGGCTACACCTTC. Amino acid sequence: CAIRPGGDGYTF.

Only a few counts were recorded for this clonotype. The chain combines TRBV18 with TRBJ2-2, with TRBD1 matching over 9 bases. Germline trimming cut 1 base from V and 3 bases from J; bases unmatched to any gene: 0. In germline, CDR1 is KGHSH, CDR2 LQKENI. CDR3 length: 15 amino acids. The CDR3 nucleotides read TGTGCCAGCTCACCACGGACAGGGGACACCGGGGAGCTGTTTTTT. It specifies CASSPRTGDTGELFF.

This clonotype was seen ten or more times. The J gene is TRBJ1-4, the V gene TRBV6-2 or TRBV6-3; no clear D gene. CDR1 and CDR2 (germline): MNHEY, SVGEGT. The V end lost 5 bases, the J end lost 8 bases, and 15 bases lay between the germline ends. This CDR3 spans 14 amino acids. CDR3 residues: CASSPDGWNEKLFF. CDR3 in DNA: TGTGCCAGCAGTCCGGACGGGTGGAACGAAAAACTGTTTTTT.

The J gene is TRBJ1-2, the V gene TRBV2; possible D gene TRBD1, 5 bases. V dropped 6 bases and J dropped 6 bases, with 17 bases sitting between them. CDR1 is SNHLY, CDR2 FYNNEI, per germline. There are 14 residues in the CDR3. As DNA, the CDR3 is TGTGCCAGCAGGGGGGTCGCGGCGCGCGATGGCTACACCTTC. It translates to CASRGVAARDGYTF.

This chain uses TRBV4-3 with TRBJ1-1; 10 nucleotides match TRBD1. This CDR3 is 15 amino acids long. Germline CDR1 LGHNA, CDR2 YSLEER. The J segment lost 1 base and the V segment lost 3 bases, leaving 2 bases of the junction unmatched. The CDR3 DNA reads TGCGCCAGCAGCCAGTGGGACAGGGGGAACACTGAAGCTTTCTTT. It yields the protein CASSQWDRGNTEAFF.